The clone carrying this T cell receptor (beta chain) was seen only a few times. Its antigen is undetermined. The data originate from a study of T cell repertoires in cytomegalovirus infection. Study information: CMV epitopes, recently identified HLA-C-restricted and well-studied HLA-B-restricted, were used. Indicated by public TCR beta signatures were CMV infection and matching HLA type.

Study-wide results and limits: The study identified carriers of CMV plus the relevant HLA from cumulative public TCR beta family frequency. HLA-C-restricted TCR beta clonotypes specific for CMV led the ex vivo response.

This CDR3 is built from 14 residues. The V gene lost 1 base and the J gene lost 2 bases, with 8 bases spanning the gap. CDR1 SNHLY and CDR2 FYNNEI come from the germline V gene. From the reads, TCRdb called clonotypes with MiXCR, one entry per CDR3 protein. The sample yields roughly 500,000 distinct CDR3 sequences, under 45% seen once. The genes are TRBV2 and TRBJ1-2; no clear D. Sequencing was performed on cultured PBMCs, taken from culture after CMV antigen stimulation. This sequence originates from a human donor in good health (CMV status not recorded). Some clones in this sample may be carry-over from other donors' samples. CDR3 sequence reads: CASSEESTNYGYTF. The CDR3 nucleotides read TGTGCCAGCAGTGAAGAGTCCACAAACTATGGCTACACCTTC.